This T cell receptor beta chain was obtained from a study of identical twins. Trimming stripped 7 bases from V and 9 bases from J, with 23 bases between. The CDR3 loop spans 16 amino acids. Germline V gives CDR1 KGHDR, CDR2 SFDVKD. TCRdb processed the 5' RACE reads anew with MiXCR; each CDR3 protein has one entry. Of 250,000 to 300,000 distinct CDR3 sequences listed, nearly 9.5% were seen once; the top ten hold 6% to 8.5%. The same data also contributed to another study, on yellow fever vaccine responses in identical twins.

The sequence came from a woman aged 18-29 years in good health. The chain combines TRBV24-1 with TRBJ2-2; possible D gene TRBD1, 6 bases. Sequencing input: CD8+ T cells sorted from blood. The CDR3 sequence is CATRFQGYWQSRELFF. CDR3 coding DNA: TGTGCCACCAGATTTCAGGGGTATTGGCAAAGCAGGGAGCTGTTTTTT.